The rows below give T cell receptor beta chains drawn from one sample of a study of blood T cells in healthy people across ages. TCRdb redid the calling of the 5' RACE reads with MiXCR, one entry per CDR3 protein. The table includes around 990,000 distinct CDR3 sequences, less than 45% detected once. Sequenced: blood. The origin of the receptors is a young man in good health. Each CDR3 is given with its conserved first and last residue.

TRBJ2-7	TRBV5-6	CASSLGIRFRAASYEQYF
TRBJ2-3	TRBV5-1	CAGSRDARDTQYF
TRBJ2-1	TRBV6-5	CASRDPGGEQFF
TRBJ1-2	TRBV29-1	CSVEWQTGSYGYTF
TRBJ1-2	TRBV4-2	CASSQSAGSGSYGYTF
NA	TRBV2	CASTREHPSNYEQYF
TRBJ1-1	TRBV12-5	CASGLPTSGRGRTEAFF
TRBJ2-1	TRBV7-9	CASSLGGLAVNNEQFF
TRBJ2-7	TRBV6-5	CASSYSAGYEQYF
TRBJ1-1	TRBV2	CASAEDRATEAFF
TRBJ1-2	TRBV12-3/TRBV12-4	CTSSLGQGKNYGYTF
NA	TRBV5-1	CASSYADSRSEQYF
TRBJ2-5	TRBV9	CASSPPGGNVEQETQYF
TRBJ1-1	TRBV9	CASSVGAGLPGEAFF
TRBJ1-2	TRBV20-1	CSARDVVYYGYTF
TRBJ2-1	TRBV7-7	CASSRELASSYNEQFF
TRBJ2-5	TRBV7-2	CASSLTSGGVQETQYF
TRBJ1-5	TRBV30	CAWEPGPTGQPQHF
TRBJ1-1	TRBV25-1	CASSEYWGGETEAFF
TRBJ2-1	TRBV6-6	CASSYPRGPYNEQFF
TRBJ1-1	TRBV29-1	CSVELQTMNTEAFF
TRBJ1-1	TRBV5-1	CASRAHGTMNTEAFF
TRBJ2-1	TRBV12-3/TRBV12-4	CASSFRAGSSYNEQFF
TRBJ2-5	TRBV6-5	CASGSTQETQYF
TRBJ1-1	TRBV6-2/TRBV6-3	CASSYPPTEAFF